A single T cell receptor beta chain is shown here with its context. The study profiled TCR beta VDJ and CDR3 using genomic DNA as template. A single record per CDR3 protein comes from TCRdb applying MiXCR to the reads. The repertoire holds under 350,000 distinct CDR3 sequences, with under 65% as singletons. The data belong to a study of CD8+CD57+ T cells in acquired aplastic anemia. Across the whole study: CD4+ and CD8+ cells, once sorted, gave DNA averaging roughly 3.2 ug.

The junction had 3 bases not matched to a gene; V was cut back by 0 bases and J by 5 bases. The germline CDR1 and CDR2 sequences are SGHTA and FQGTGA. The CDR3 runs to 15 residues. The sequenced patients had an expansion of CD8+CD57+ cells seen by flow cytometry. Acquired aplastic anemia of severe grade affected all patients. V usage is TRBV7-3 and J usage is TRBJ1-2, with 10 bases fitting TRBD1. The sequencing sample was made of sorted CD4+, CD8+, or CD8+CD57+ T cells (not recorded which) from PBMCs. The sequence was obtained from a human donor with aplastic anemia. CDR3 amino acids: CASSLTGGQGYGYTF. DNA for the CDR3: TGTGCCAGCAGCTTAACAGGGGGACAGGGGTATGGCTACACCTTC.